This T cell receptor (beta chain) was found in a study of PD-L1 blockade in urothelial cancer. Germline V gene data show CDR1 as SGHTA and CDR2 as FQGNSA. This CDR3 is 17 amino acids long. After removal of 5 bases from V and 4 bases from J, the junction contained 10 bases not matched to a gene. Sequenced by immunoSEQ multiplex PCR; TCRdb stores in-frame clones only, minus some. The table shows about 86,000 clones, with about 85% occurring only once. Time point here: pretreatment peripheral blood. Sequencing used PBMCs, obtained around atezolizumab (anti-PD-L1) treatment. This clonotype was sampled from a man between 60 and 75 years old with urothelial cancer. The chain uses TRBV7-2 and TRBJ2-7; 14 positions match TRBD2. Here the CDR3 DNA reads TGTGCCAGCAGCCCGGCCCCCGGACTAGCGGGAGGTTACGAGCAGTACTTC. Protein product: CASSPAPGLAGGYEQYF. Full variable domain (rest looked up from reference TRBV7-2 and TRBJ2-7): GAGVSQSPSNKVTEKGKDVELRCDPISGHTALYWYRQSLGQGLEFLIYFQGNSAPDKSGLPSDRFSAERTGGSVSTLTIQRTQQEDSAVYLCASSPAPGLAGGYEQYFGPGTRLTVT.